This TCR beta chain originates from a study of chemoradiotherapy in HPV16-positive cancers. On the study more broadly: Functional T-cell assays on a couple of HPV16-positive patients' cells defined candidate HPV-specific clones and common TCR motifs. The study's findings and limits: Candidate HPV-specific clones and E7-related TCR motifs grew in tumor during treatment.

For this clone: Its antigen is undetermined.

Repertoires were sampled repeatedly during chemoradiotherapy. The protocol was immunoSEQ multiplex PCR, while the TCRdb copy is restricted to in-frame clones and leaves out a portion. The table shows approximately 2,000 clones, with more than 60% occurring only once. The CDR3 is 14 residues long. The V gene's germline CDR1 is SGDLS and CDR2 YYNGEE. V was cut by 1 base and J by 8 bases, with 15 bases left in between. The chain couples TRBV9 to TRBJ1-2, with D possibly being TRBD1 (6 bases). The TCR sequence derives from a human donor with HPV-associated anogenital cancer. This material consisted of tumor tissue, taken from a patient who underwent chemoradiotherapy. CDR3 sequence reads: CASSVSQGRGGYTF. The CDR3 bases are TGTGCCAGCAGCGTAAGTCAGGGGCGGGGAGGCTACACCTTC. The full variable domain, completed using reference TRBV9 and TRBJ1-2, is DSGVTQTPKHLITATGQRVTLRCSPRSGDLSVYWYQQSLDQGLQFLIQYYNGEERAKGNILERFSAQQFPDLHSELNLSSLELGDSALYFCASSVSQGRGGYTFGSGTRLTVV.